This section outlines one TCR beta chain sequence together with its context. The antigen is not known. This CDR3 is 16 amino acids long. CDR1 is MGHRA, CDR2 YSYEKL, per germline. Trimming shortened V by 0 bases and J by 1 base, and 10 bases separated the two germline ends. Libraries were prepared by immunoSEQ multiplex PCR; TCRdb keeps only in-frame clonotypes and omits some of them. The repertoire has fewer than 45,000 clones, approximately 88% of them found once; the top ten carry under 2%. This sample stems from a study of T cell clonotyping in hematopoietic cell transplantation. Findings and caveats of the study: No sorting was done, leaving CD4 and CD8 contributions mixed. Recipient TCR diversity dropped after transplant; expanded clonotypes rose from day 30 to 180.

Sequencing was carried out using peripheral blood mononuclear cells. The gene calls are TRBV4-1 and TRBJ1-5; D is perhaps TRBD1 (5 bases). The sequence came from a middle-aged woman in good health. Some clones in this sample may be carry-over from other donors' samples. The CDR3 protein is CASSQDRQGSNQPQHF. DNA for the CDR3: TGCGCCAGCAGCCAAGATAGGCAGGGCAGCAATCAGCCCCAGCATTTT.